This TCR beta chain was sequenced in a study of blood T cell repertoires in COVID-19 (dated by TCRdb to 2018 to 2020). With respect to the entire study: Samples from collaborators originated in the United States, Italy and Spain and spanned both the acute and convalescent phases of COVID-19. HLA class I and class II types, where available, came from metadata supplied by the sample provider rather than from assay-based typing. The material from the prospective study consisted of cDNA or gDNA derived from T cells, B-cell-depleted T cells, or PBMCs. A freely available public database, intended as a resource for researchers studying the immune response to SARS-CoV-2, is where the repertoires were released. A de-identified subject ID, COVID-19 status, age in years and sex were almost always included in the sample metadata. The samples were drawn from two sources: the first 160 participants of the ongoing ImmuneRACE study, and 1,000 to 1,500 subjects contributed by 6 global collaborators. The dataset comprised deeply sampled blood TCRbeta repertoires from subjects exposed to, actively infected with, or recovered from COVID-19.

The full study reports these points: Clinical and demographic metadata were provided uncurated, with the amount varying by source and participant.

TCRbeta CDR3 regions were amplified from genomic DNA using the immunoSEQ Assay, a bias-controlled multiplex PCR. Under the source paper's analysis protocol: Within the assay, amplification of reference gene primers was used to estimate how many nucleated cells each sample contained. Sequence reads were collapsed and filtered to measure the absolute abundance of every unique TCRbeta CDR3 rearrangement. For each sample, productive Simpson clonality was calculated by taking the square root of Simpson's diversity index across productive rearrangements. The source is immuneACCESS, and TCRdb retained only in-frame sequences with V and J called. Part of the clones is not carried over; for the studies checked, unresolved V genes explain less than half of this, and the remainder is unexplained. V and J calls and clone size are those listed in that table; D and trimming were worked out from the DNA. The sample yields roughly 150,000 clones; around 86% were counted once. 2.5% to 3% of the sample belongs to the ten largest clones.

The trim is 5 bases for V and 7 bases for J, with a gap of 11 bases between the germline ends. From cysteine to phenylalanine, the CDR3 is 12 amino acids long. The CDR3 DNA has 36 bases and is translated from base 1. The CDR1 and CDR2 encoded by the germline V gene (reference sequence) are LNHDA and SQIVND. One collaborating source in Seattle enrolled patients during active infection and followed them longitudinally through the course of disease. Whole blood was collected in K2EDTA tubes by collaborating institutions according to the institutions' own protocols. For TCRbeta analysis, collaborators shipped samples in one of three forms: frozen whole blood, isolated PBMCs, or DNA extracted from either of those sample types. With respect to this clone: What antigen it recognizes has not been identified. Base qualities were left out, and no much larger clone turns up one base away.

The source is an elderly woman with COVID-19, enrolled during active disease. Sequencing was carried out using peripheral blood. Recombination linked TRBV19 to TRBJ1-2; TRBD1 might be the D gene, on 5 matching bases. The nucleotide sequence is TGTGCCAGTAGTGTAACAGGACGTGGCTACACCTTC. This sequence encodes CASSVTGRGYTF.